Listed here is a single T cell receptor beta chain. The antigen is undetermined. This sample is part of a study of Ad26.COV2.S vaccination and SARS-CoV-2 variants. Whole-study findings and limits: Reports say spike-specific CD8+ and CD4+ T cell responses covered substantial breadth after vaccination. People who got the vaccine had more spike-specific TCR breadth than people who got placebo.

The treatment denotes: roughly 18 received Ad26.COV2.S at low or high dose, single or two shots; about 5 received placebo; per-sample allocation not given. Sampling took place 63 days after the first vaccine or placebo injection. V lost 2 bases and J lost 7, with 8 bases in between. The CDR3 is 13 residues long. Germline V CDR1 and CDR2: SEHNR, FQNEAQ (reference sequence). Profiling relied on immunoSEQ multiplex PCR, and the TCRdb table lists in-frame clones only, not all of them. The sample has 410,000 or so clones; approximately 92% are singletons. This chain joins TRBV7-9 and TRBJ2-2; no reliable D call. The TCR sequence derives from a person between 18 and 65 years old who received the Ad26.COV2.S COVID-19 vaccine or a placebo. The sample consisted of peripheral blood, taken in a trial of Ad26.COV2.S vaccine versus placebo. Written as DNA, the CDR3 is TGTGCCAGCAGCTTACATGAGGTCGGGGAGCTGTTTTTT. Protein sequence: CASSLHEVGELFF.